The 5 T cell receptor beta chains below were found in one sample sequenced in a study of T-cell reconstitution after alpha-beta-depleted transplantation in children. For TCRbeta, the library was prepared with unique molecular identifiers. TCRdb itself ran the PCR reads through MiXCR, one entry per CDR3 protein. The data contain some 840,000 distinct CDR3 sequences, around 17% of them singletons. The sequencing used PBMCs, mostly from graft donor cells, collected 360 days after TCRalphabeta/CD19-depleted stem cell transplant. The receptors derive from a male patient between 10 and 17 years old who had a stem cell transplant for acute lymphoblastic leukemia, so the T cells may come from the graft donor.

In this sample, this clonotype turned up a few times. The chain is built from TRBV10-3 and TRBJ1-1; no clear D. Germline CDR1 and CDR2: ENHRY and SYGVKD. V lost 2 bases, J lost 0 bases, and 13 bases lay in between. This CDR3 spans 16 amino acids. DNA of the CDR3: TGTGCCATCAGTGAGGGGAACGCGCGGATGAACACTGAAGCTTTCTTT. Its protein is CAISEGNARMNTEAFF.

The chain joins TRBV13 to TRBJ2-6; maybe TRBD1 (6 bases). Trimming cost V 1 base and J 6 bases, with 16 bases left between them. This CDR3 is 17 amino acids long. The germline gives CDR1 PRHDT, CDR2 FYEKMQ (reference sequence). CDR3 protein: CASSLEGTTQEANVLTF. The CDR3 DNA reads TGTGCCAGCAGCTTAGAGGGGACAACTCAGGAGGCCAACGTCCTGACTTTC.

J is TRBJ2-7 and V is TRBV12-3 or TRBV12-4, with a possible D match to TRBD1 (5 bases). V lost 1 base, J lost 12 bases, and 13 bases lay in between. The CDR3 sequence is 12 residues long. This CDR3 is CASSLGQSRPYF. CDR3 DNA: TGTGCCAGCAGTTTAGGACAGTCCAGACCGTACTTC.

This clonotype was counted a few times. The DNA of the CDR3 is TGTGCCAGCAGCTTAGAAGTCATCAGCGAAGCTTTCTTT. Encoded protein: CASSLEVISEAFF. The chain links TRBV11-2 to TRBJ1-1; D unclear. V was trimmed by 0 bases and J by 8 bases, leaving 10 bases between them. The CDR3 is 13 residues long. Per the germline V gene, CDR1 is SGHAT and CDR2 is FQNNGV.

This clonotype was seen only a few times. The chain is built from TRBV12-3 or TRBV12-4 and TRBJ2-1, with D possibly matching TRBD2 (5 bases). Trimming removed 3 bases at V and 3 bases at J, with 12 bases between. The CDR3 covers 15 residues. Written as DNA, the CDR3 is TGTGCCAGCAGTTTCCGCCTAGGGAGCTACAATGAGCAGTTCTTC. Translating gives CASSFRLGSYNEQFF.